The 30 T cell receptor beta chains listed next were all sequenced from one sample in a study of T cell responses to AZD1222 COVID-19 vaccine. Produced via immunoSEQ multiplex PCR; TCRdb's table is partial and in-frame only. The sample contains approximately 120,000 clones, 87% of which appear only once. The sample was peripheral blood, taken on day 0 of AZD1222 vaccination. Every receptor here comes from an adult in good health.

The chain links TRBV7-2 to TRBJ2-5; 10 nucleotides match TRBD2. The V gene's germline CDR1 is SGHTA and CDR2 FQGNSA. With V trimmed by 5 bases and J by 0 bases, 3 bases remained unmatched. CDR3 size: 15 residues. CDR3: CASSPSGRDQETQYF. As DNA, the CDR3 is TGTGCCAGCAGCCCAAGCGGGAGGGACCAAGAGACCCAGTACTTC.

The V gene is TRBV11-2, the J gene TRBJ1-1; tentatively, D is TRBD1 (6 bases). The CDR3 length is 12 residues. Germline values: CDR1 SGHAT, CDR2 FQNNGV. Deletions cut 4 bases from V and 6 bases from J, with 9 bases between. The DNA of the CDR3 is TGTGCCAGCAGCTCTAGGGGGGCTGAAGCTTTCTTT. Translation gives CASSSRGAEAFF.

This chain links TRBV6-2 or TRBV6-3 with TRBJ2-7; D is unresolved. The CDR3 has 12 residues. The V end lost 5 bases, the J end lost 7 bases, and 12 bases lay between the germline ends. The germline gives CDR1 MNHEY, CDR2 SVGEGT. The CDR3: CASSTFTQEQYF. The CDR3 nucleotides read TGTGCCAGCAGTACCTTCACCCAAGAGCAGTACTTC.

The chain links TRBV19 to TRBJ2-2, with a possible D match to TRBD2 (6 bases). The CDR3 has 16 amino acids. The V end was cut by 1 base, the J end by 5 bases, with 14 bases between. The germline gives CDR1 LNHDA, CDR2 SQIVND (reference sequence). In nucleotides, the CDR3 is TGTGCCAGTAGTATAGTCGGCGGGACGGGGACCGGGGAGCTGTTTTTT. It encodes CASSIVGGTGTGELFF.

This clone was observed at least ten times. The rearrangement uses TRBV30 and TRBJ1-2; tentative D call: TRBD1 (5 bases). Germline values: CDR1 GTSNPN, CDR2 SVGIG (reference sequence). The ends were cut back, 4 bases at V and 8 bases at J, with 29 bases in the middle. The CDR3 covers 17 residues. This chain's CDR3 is CAWIRSGTALRGEGYTF. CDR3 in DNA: TGTGCCTGGATCCGATCTGGAACAGCCTTGAGGGGTGAAGGCTACACCTTC.

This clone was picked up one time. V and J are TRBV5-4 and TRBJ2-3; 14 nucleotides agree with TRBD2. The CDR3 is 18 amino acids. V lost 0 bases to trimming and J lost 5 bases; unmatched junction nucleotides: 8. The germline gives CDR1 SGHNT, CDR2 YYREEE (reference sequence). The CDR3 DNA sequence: TGTGCCAGCAGCTTGGGACTAGCGGGAGGGACGAAGGGAGATACGCAGTATTTT. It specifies CASSLGLAGGTKGDTQYF.

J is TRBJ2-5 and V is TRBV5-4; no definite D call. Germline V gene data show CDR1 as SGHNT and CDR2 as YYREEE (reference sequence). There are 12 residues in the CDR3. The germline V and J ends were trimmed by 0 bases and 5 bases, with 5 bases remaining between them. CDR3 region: CASSLAGETQYF. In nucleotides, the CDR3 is TGTGCCAGCAGCTTGGCCGGCGAGACCCAGTACTTC.

CDR3 sequence (DNA): TGCGCCAGCAGCTTTGACTACACAGATACGCAGTATTTT. This encodes CASSFDYTDTQYF. The J gene is TRBJ2-3, the V gene TRBV5-1; D perhaps matches TRBD2 (5 bases). V lost 2 bases to trimming and J lost 2 bases, with 6 bases between them. The CDR3 has 13 residues. Germline V gene data show CDR1 as SGHRS and CDR2 as YFSETQ.

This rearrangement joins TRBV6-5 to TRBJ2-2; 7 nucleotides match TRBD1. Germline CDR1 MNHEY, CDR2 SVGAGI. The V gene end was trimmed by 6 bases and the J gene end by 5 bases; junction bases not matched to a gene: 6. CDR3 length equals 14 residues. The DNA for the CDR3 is TGTGCCAGCAGCAGGACAGGTCAAACCGGGGAGCTGTTTTTT. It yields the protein CASSRTGQTGELFF.

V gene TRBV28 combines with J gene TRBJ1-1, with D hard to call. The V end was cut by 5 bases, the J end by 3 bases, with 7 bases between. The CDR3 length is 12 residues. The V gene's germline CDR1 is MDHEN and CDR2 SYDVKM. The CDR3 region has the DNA TGTGCCAGCAGTCTCCGGGACACTGAAGCTTTCTTT. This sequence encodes CASSLRDTEAFF.

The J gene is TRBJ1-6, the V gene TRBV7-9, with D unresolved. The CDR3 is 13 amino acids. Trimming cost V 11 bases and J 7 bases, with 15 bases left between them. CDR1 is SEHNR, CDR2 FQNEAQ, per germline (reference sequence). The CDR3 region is CASRPLGNSPLHF. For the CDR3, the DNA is TGTGCCTCAAGGCCCCTGGGAAATTCACCCCTCCACTTT.

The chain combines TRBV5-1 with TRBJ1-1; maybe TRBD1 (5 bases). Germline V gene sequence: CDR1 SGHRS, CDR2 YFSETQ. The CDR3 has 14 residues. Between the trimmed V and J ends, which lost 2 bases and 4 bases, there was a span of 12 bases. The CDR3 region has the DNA TGCGCCAGCAGCTTAGGGGCAGGCCGCACTGAAGCTTTCTTT. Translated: CASSLGAGRTEAFF.

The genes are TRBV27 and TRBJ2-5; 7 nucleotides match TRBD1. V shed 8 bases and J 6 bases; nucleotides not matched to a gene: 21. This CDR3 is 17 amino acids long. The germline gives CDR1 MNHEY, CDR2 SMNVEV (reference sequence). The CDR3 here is CASGTYKGDSRKKTQYF. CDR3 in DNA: TGTGCCAGCGGGACCTATAAAGGGGACAGTCGAAAAAAGACCCAGTACTTC.

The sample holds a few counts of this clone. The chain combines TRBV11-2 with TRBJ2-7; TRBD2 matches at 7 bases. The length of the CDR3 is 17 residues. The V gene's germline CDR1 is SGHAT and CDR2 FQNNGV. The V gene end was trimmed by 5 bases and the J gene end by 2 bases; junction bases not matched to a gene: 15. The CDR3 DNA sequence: TGTGCCAGCAGCGCCTTAAGGGCGGGAGTTCTTCCCTACGAGCAGTACTTC. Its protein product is CASSALRAGVLPYEQYF. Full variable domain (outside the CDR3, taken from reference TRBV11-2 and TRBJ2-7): EAGVAQSPRYKIIEKRQSVAFWCNPISGHATLYWYQQILGQGPKLLIQFQNNGVVDDSQLPKDRFSAERLKGVDSTLKIQPAKLEDSAVYLCASSALRAGVLPYEQYFGPGTRLTVT.

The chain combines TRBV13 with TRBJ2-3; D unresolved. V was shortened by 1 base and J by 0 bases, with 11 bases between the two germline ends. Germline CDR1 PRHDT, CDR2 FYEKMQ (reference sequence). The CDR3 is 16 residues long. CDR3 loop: CASSLAPTFSTDTQYF. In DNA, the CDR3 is TGTGCCAGCAGCTTAGCCCCGACTTTTAGCACAGATACGCAGTATTTT.

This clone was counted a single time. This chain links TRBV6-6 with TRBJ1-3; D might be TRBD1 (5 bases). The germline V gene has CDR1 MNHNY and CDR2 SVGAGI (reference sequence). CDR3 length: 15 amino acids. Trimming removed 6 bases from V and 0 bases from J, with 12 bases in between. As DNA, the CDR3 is TGTGCCAGCAGCTCCCTCGGGGGCTCTGGAAACACCATATATTTT. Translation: CASSSLGGSGNTIYF.

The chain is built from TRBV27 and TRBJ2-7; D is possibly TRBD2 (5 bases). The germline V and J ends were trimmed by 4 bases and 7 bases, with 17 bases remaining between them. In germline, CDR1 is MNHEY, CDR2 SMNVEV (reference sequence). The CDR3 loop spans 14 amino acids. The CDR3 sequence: CASSSRVSRGEQYF. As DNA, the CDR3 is TGTGCCAGCAGTTCGCGGGTTTCAAGAGGGGAGCAGTACTTC.

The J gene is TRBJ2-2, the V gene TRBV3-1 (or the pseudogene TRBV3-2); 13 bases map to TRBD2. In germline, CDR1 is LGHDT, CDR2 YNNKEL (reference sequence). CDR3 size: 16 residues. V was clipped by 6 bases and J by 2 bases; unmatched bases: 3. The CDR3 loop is CASRGLAGANTGELFF. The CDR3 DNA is TGTGCCAGCAGAGGACTAGCGGGGGCAAACACCGGGGAGCTGTTTTTT.

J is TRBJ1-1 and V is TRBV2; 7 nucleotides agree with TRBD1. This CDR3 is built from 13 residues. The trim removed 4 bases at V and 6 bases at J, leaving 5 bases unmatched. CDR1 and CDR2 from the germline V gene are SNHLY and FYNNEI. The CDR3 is CASSVQGRSEAFF. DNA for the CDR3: TGTGCCAGCAGTGTACAGGGGAGGTCTGAAGCTTTCTTT.

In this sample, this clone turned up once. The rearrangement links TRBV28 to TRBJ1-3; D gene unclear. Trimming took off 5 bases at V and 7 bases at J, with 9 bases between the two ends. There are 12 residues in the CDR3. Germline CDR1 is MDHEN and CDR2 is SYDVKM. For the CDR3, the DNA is TGTGCCAGCAGTCAAGACCCTAACACCATATATTTT. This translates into CASSQDPNTIYF.

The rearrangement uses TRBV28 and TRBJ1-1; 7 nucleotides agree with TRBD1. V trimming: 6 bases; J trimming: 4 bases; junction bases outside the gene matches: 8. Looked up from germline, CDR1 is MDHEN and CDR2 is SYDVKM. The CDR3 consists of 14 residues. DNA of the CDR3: TGTGCCAGCAGCCGCGCGACAGGGACCACTGAAGCTTTCTTT. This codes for CASSRATGTTEAFF.

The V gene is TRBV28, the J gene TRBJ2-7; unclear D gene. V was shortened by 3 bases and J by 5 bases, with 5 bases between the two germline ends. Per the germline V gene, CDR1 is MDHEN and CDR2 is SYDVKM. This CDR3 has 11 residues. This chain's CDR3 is CASSFGNEQYF. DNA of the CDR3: TGTGCCAGCAGTTTCGGAAACGAGCAGTACTTC.

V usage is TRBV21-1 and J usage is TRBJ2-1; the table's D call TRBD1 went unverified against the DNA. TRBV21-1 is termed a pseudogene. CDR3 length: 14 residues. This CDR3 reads CASNIGAPYNEQFF. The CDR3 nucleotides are TGTGCCAGCAACATAGGGGCCCCCTACAATGAGCAGTTCTTC.

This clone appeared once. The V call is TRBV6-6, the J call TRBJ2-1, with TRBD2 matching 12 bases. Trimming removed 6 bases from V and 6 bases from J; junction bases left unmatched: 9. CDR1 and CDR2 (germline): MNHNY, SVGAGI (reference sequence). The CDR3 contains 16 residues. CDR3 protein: CASRSPTSGSSNEQFF. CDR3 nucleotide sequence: TGTGCCAGCAGATCCCCGACTAGCGGGAGTTCCAATGAGCAGTTCTTC.

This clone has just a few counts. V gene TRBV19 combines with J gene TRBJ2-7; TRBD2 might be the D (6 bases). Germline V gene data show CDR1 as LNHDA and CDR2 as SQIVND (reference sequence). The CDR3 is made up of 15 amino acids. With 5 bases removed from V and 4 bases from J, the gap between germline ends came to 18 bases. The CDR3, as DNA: TGTGCCAGTAGTGCGCGCGGAGGGCCCGTATACGAGCAGTACTTC. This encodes CASSARGGPVYEQYF.

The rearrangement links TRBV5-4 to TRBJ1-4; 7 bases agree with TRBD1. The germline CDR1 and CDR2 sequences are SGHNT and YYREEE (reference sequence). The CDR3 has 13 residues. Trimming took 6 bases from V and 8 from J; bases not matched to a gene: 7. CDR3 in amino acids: CASTRQGTEKLFF. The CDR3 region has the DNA TGTGCCAGCACCCGACAGGGAACCGAAAAACTGTTTTTT.

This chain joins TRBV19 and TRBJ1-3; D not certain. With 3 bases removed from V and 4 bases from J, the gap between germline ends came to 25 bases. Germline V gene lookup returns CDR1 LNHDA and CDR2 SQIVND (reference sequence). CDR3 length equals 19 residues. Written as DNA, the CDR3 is TGTGCCAGTAGTATTGGGAGGAGCGCACCATTTTTTGGCGGAAACACCATATATTTT. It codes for CASSIGRSAPFFGGNTIYF. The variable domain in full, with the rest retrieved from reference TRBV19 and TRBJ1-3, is DGGITQSPKYLFRKEGQNVTLSCEQNLNHDAMYWYRQDPGQGLRLIYYSQIVNDFQKGDIAEGYSVSREKKESFPLTVTSAQKNPTAFYLCASSIGRSAPFFGGNTIYFGEGSWLTVV.

The chain's CDR3 is CASSMRSGRSNQPQHF. CDR3 bases: TGTGCCAGTAGTATGAGGAGCGGACGGAGTAATCAGCCCCAGCATTTT. This rearrangement joins TRBV19 to TRBJ1-5; no definite D call. The CDR3 sequence is 16 residues long. V lost 3 bases and J 4 bases, leaving 16 bases between the germline ends. The germline gives CDR1 LNHDA, CDR2 SQIVND (reference sequence).

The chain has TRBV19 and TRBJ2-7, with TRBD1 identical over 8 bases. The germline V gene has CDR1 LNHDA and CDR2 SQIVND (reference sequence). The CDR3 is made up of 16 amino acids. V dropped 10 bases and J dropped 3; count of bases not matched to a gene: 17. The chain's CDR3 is CATLGRGTGILYEQYF. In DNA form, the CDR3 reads TGTGCCACTCTTGGACGGGGGACAGGCATACTCTACGAGCAGTACTTC.

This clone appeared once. The chain's CDR3 is CASSRDRDYGYTF. The CDR3 nucleotides are TGTGCCAGCAGCCGGGACAGGGACTATGGCTACACCTTC. V gene TRBV3-1 (or the pseudogene TRBV3-2) combines with J gene TRBJ1-2; 9 positions agree with TRBD1. The germline CDR1 and CDR2 sequences are LGHDT and YNNKEL (reference sequence). CDR3 size: 13 residues. V lost 4 bases and J lost 3; bases outside the gene matches: 0.